The clone carrying this T cell receptor (beta chain) was seen once. Its cognate antigen is unknown. This sample was taken from a study of cytomegalovirus exposure and HLA in healthy donors. Study-wide points: Cytomegalovirus status, reportedly, was diagnosed with high specificity and sensitivity by the classifier.

Use of 60 Vbeta and 13 Jbeta primers characterized the PCR. The data were produced by immunoSEQ multiplex PCR, yet TCRdb's version contains in-frame clones alone and is incomplete. The table has 150,000 to 200,000 clones, about 78% seen once; the top ten hold around 2.2%. The CDR3 totals 14 residues. CDR1 is SNHLY and CDR2 is FYNNEI in the germline V gene. V was clipped by 4 bases and J by 5 bases, with 12 bases between them. What was sequenced was PBMCs. The chain is built from TRBV2 and TRBJ1-5; D is unresolved. The source of this sequence is a man in his 60s in good health and CMV-seronegative. This CDR3 reads CASSGTGRDQPQHF. The CDR3 region has the DNA TGTGCCAGCAGTGGCACTGGGAGGGATCAGCCCCAGCATTTT.